One sample yielded the 15 T cell receptor beta chains listed below, sequenced in a study of shared clonotypes between healthy human individuals. The repertoire was sequenced with immunoSEQ multiplex PCR; TCRdb's copy has only in-frame clones and lacks some. Of 2 million to 2.5 million clones listed, about 90% are singletons. The sample consisted of naive CD4+ T cells from PBMCs. Specified subset: CD45RA+ positively selected. Receptors originate from a man aged 18 to 35 in good health. Some clones in this sample may be carry-over from other donors' samples.

The rearrangement links TRBV9 to TRBJ2-2; 8 bases map to TRBD1. Germline V gene lookup returns CDR1 SGDLS and CDR2 YYNGEE. J gave up 2 bases and V 3 bases, and 3 bases lay outside the gene matches. The CDR3 is 15 amino acids. CDR3 bases: TGTGCCAGCAGCGATGACAGGGGAAACACCGGGGAGCTGTTTTTT. Its translation: CASSDDRGNTGELFF. The full variable domain, its missing parts supplied by reference TRBV9 and TRBJ2-2, is DSGVTQTPKHLITATGQRVTLRCSPRSGDLSVYWYQQSLDQGLQFLIQYYNGEERAKGNILERFSAQQFPDLHSELNLSSLELGDSALYFCASSDDRGNTGELFFGEGSRLTVL.

The chain uses TRBV6-1 and TRBJ1-4; 7 bases line up with TRBD1. CDR1 and CDR2 (germline): MNHNS, SASEGT. V shed 4 bases, J shed 10 bases, and the junction held 6 bases outside the gene matches. This CDR3 region has 13 residues. The CDR3 loop is CASSVGTAGKLFF. The CDR3 DNA is TGTGCCAGCAGTGTAGGGACAGCCGGAAAACTGTTTTTT.

V is TRBV5-1 and J is TRBJ1-2, with 8 bases matching TRBD1. The germline V gene has CDR1 SGHRS and CDR2 YFSETQ. The CDR3 contains 15 residues. The V gene end was trimmed by 4 bases and the J gene end by 3 bases; junction bases not matched to a gene: 8. This CDR3 reads CASSVGDRGHYGYTF. CDR3 DNA: TGCGCCAGCAGCGTCGGTGACAGGGGCCACTATGGCTACACCTTC. Full variable domain (missing parts from reference TRBV5-1 and TRBJ1-2): KAGVTQTPRYLIKTRGQQVTLSCSPISGHRSVSWYQQTPGQGLQFLFEYFSETQRNKGNFPGRFSGRQFSNSRSEMNVSTLELGDSALYLCASSVGDRGHYGYTFGSGTRLTVV.

As for this clone: This CDR3 is also generated by other DNA sequences in the sample. V and J are TRBV5-1 and TRBJ1-2, with D possibly TRBD1 on 6 matching bases. CDR3 size: 14 residues. In germline, CDR1 is SGHRS, CDR2 YFSETQ. The germline V and J ends were trimmed by 7 bases and 2 bases, with 15 bases remaining between them. The CDR3 DNA sequence: TGCGCCAGCTCACCAGGTGGACAGAACTATGGCTACACCTTC. It yields the protein CASSPGGQNYGYTF.

The genes are TRBV4-1 and TRBJ2-5; no firm D call. Trimming pared 5 bases from V and 5 bases from J, leaving 18 bases between. CDR1 is MGHRA, CDR2 YSYEKL, per germline. The CDR3 consists of 15 residues. The CDR3 DNA follows: TGCGCCAGCAGCAGGACGGTCTTGGCGGTGGAGACCCAGTACTTC. Its translation is CASSRTVLAVETQYF.

This sequence joins TRBV28 and TRBJ2-5, with D possibly TRBD1 on 6 matching bases. The CDR3 spans 13 residues. Germline V lookup: CDR1 MDHEN, CDR2 SYDVKM. Trimming took off 3 bases at V and 8 bases at J, with 13 bases between the two ends. The CDR3 sequence is CASSFSGVGTQYF. CDR3 sequence (DNA): TGTGCCAGCAGTTTCTCAGGGGTGGGAACCCAGTACTTC.

The rearrangement uses TRBV10-3 and TRBJ2-7, with D hard to call. This CDR3 region has 14 residues. Germline V gives CDR1 ENHRY, CDR2 SYGVKD. V was shortened by 4 bases and J by 2 bases, with 12 bases between the two germline ends. The CDR3 is CAISGPGGPYEQYF. Here the CDR3 DNA reads TGTGCCATCAGTGGCCCCGGTGGACCCTACGAGCAGTACTTC.

This CDR3 reads CAIGAADSNQPQHF. CDR3 coding DNA: TGTGCCATCGGAGCCGCAGATAGCAATCAGCCCCAGCATTTT. The chain employs TRBV10-3 and TRBJ1-5; D unresolved. The germline V gene encodes CDR1 ENHRY and CDR2 SYGVKD. Trimming left V 8 bases short and J 0 bases short, with 11 bases between. The length of the CDR3 is 14 residues.

The gene calls are TRBV7-9 and TRBJ2-2; D not resolved. V shed 4 bases and J shed 1 base, with 4 bases lying between them. The CDR3 runs 13 residues. CDR1 is SEHNR, CDR2 FQNEAQ, per germline (reference sequence). The DNA for the CDR3 is TGTGCCAGCAGCTCATTGAACACCGGGGAGCTGTTTTTT. Protein sequence: CASSSLNTGELFF.

The rearrangement links TRBV5-5 to TRBJ2-7; D remains ambiguous. The CDR3 extends over 13 amino acids. Germline lookup yields CDR1 SGHKS and CDR2 YYEKEE (reference sequence). The V end was cut by 4 bases, the J end by 2 bases, with 10 bases between. The CDR3 region is CASSQGRPYEQYF. Written as DNA, the CDR3 is TGTGCCAGCAGCCAAGGACGGCCCTACGAGCAGTACTTC.

This rearrangement joins TRBV5-1 to TRBJ2-7; D not resolved. Trimming took off 0 bases at V and 3 bases at J, with 16 bases between the two ends. The CDR3 extends over 16 amino acids. The germline gives CDR1 SGHRS, CDR2 YFSETQ. The chain's CDR3 is CASSLGHEATFYEQYF. The CDR3 DNA sequence: TGCGCCAGCAGCTTGGGACATGAGGCCACTTTCTACGAGCAGTACTTC.

The chain joins TRBV4-2 to TRBJ2-1, with unresolved D. Trimming took 0 bases from V and 8 from J, leaving 11 bases between them. The CDR3 covers 14 residues. Germline V CDR1 and CDR2: LGHNA, YNFKEQ. This chain's CDR3 is CASSQDYEADEQFF. In DNA, the CDR3 is TGTGCCAGCAGCCAAGATTATGAGGCCGATGAGCAGTTCTTC.

The V gene is TRBV4-1, the J gene TRBJ2-1, with D possibly matching TRBD2 (5 bases). The CDR3 consists of 15 residues. Germline values: CDR1 MGHRA, CDR2 YSYEKL. V gave up 1 base and J gave up 12 bases, with 19 bases separating them. CDR3 sequence reads: CASSQVVRQWSGQFF. For the CDR3, the DNA is TGCGCCAGCAGCCAAGTCGTGCGTCAATGGAGCGGGCAGTTCTTC.

About this clone: Within the sample, other DNA sequences also encode this same CDR3. The rearrangement uses TRBV5-1 and TRBJ1-1; D is perhaps TRBD1 (5 bases). The V and J ends lost 0 bases and 2 bases respectively, with 11 bases between them. Germline-derived CDR1 and CDR2 are SGHRS and YFSETQ. CDR3 length equals 15 residues. The CDR3 region has the DNA TGCGCCAGCAGCTTGGTGGGGGGAGGCAACACTGAAGCTTTCTTT. Its protein is CASSLVGGGNTEAFF.

The CDR3: CASSPELAGASYNEQFF. The DNA for the CDR3 is TGTGCCAGCAGCCCCGAACTAGCGGGCGCTTCCTACAATGAGCAGTTCTTC. V usage is TRBV7-2 and J usage is TRBJ2-1, with 9 nucleotides matching TRBD2. Germline lookup yields CDR1 SGHTA and CDR2 FQGNSA. With 5 bases clipped from V and 1 base from J, the junction kept 9 bases outside the gene matches. The CDR3 runs 17 residues.